The 12 T cell receptor beta chains given below trace back to one sample, sequenced in a study of a mutant IDH1 vaccine in newly diagnosed glioma. Repertoires were generated with immunoSEQ multiplex PCR, while TCRdb's copy carries only in-frame clones and drops some. This sample has approximately 50,000 clones, with 88% found just once. The time point: week 35, safety follow-up. What each vaccine dose contained was 300 ug of mutant IDH1 20-mer peptide, accompanied by topical imiquimod. Antigen specificity for these receptors is unknown. The source was PBMCs, collected from a glioma patient whose treatment included an IDH1 peptide vaccine. These receptors all stem from a middle-aged woman with glioma.

This sequence joins TRBV2 and TRBJ1-2; D gene ambiguous. Germline V lookup: CDR1 SNHLY, CDR2 FYNNEI. V was cut by 3 bases and J by 4 bases, with 12 bases left in between. CDR3 size: 14 residues. CDR3 DNA sequence: TGTGCCAGCAGTGATGAGGGCTTCGTCTATGGCTACACCTTC. This codes for CASSDEGFVYGYTF.

V and J are TRBV19 and TRBJ1-5, with unresolved D. Between the trimmed V and J ends, which lost 4 bases and 2 bases, there was a span of 12 bases. CDR3 length equals 15 residues. Germline-derived CDR1 and CDR2 are LNHDA and SQIVND (reference sequence). Written as DNA, the CDR3 is TGTGCCAGTAGTAAAAACTCTGGCGGCAATCAGCCCCAGCATTTT. Translation gives CASSKNSGGNQPQHF.

This clone was detected a few times. The V call is TRBV4-3, the J call TRBJ2-1; D not certain. Germline-derived CDR1 and CDR2 are LGHNA and YSLEER. The CDR3 is made up of 17 amino acids. Between the trimmed V and J ends, which lost 1 base and 0 bases, there was a span of 13 bases. For the CDR3, the DNA is TGCGCCAGCAGCCAAGTTTTGTTTGACTCCTCCTACAATGAGCAGTTCTTC. Translated: CASSQVLFDSSYNEQFF.

The chain employs TRBV10-3 and TRBJ2-7, with 9 bases identical to TRBD1. J was trimmed by 5 bases and V by 10 bases; bases with no gene match: 15. This CDR3 is built from 15 residues. Germline CDR1 reads ENHRY; CDR2 reads SYGVKD. The CDR3 here is CATIPGTGIFHEQYF. The CDR3 DNA follows: TGTGCCACCATCCCCGGGACAGGGATATTCCACGAGCAGTACTTC.

This clone was observed a single time. The J gene is TRBJ2-3, the V gene TRBV6-5, with 12 bases fitting TRBD2. The CDR3 loop spans 15 amino acids. Germline V gene data show CDR1 as MNHEY and CDR2 as SVGAGI. Trimming removed 6 bases from V and 4 bases from J; junction bases left unmatched: 5. CDR3 DNA sequence: TGTGCCAGCAGACGCACTAGCGGGAGGTCAGATACGCAGTATTTT. Translated: CASRRTSGRSDTQYF.

J is TRBJ2-1 and V is TRBV6-4; D is ambiguous. V lost 3 bases and J 6 bases, leaving 9 bases between the germline ends. There are 13 residues in the CDR3. Germline loops: CDR1 MRHNA, CDR2 SNTAGT. The CDR3 loop is CASSEQWGNEQFF. In DNA form, the CDR3 reads TGTGCCAGCAGTGAACAATGGGGCAATGAGCAGTTCTTC.

The chain uses TRBV14 and TRBJ2-7; 11 positions match TRBD2. V shed 5 bases and J 6 bases; nucleotides not matched to a gene: 6. This CDR3 region has 14 residues. Germline V CDR1 and CDR2: SGHDN, FVKESK. CDR3 protein: CASSVLAGVPEQYF. The CDR3 DNA reads as TGTGCCAGCAGCGTACTAGCGGGAGTTCCCGAGCAGTACTTC.

The V call is TRBV10-3, the J call TRBJ1-2, with 9 bases identical to TRBD1. This CDR3 has 14 residues. J gave up 8 bases and V 0 bases, and 4 bases lay outside the gene matches. From germline, CDR1 is ENHRY and CDR2 SYGVKD. The CDR3 here is CAISESGTGQGYTF. The CDR3 coding sequence is TGTGCCATCAGTGAGTCGGGGACAGGGCAAGGCTACACCTTC.

The chain uses TRBV5-5 and TRBJ1-2; no firm D call. Trimming stripped 4 bases from V and 2 bases from J, with 9 bases between. Per the germline V gene, CDR1 is SGHKS and CDR2 is YYEKEE (reference sequence). The CDR3 is 13 amino acids. The CDR3 nucleotides read TGTGCCAGCAGCCCCGACACGAACTATGGCTACACCTTC. Translating gives CASSPDTNYGYTF. Based on the CDR3 plus reference TRBV5-5 and TRBJ1-2, the full variable domain is DAGVTQSPTHLIKTRGQQVTLRCSPISGHKSVSWYQQVLGQGPQFIFQYYEKEERGRGNFPDRFSARQFPNYSSELNVNALLLGDSALYLCASSPDTNYGYTFGSGTRLTVV.

J is TRBJ1-2 and V is TRBV11-2, with a possible D match to TRBD1 (5 bases). This CDR3 contains 15 residues. V was cut by 1 base and J by 2 bases, with 11 bases left in between. Germline V gene data show CDR1 as SGHAT and CDR2 as FQNNGV. Written as DNA, the CDR3 is TGTGCCAGCAGCTTAGTGCAGGGTTTGAACTATGGCTACACCTTC. Translating gives CASSLVQGLNYGYTF.

V gene TRBV21-1 combines with J gene TRBJ1-2. TRBV21-1 is flagged as a pseudogene. The CDR3 is 14 amino acids. CDR3 region: CASSKGRRTMGYTF. The CDR3 DNA reads as TGTGCCAGCAGCAAAGGGAGGCGAACTATGGGCTACACCTTC.

This chain joins TRBV9 and TRBJ2-7, with 12 bases fitting TRBD1. V lost 3 bases, J lost 7 bases, and 5 bases stayed unmatched. This CDR3 spans 14 amino acids. The germline V gene encodes CDR1 SGDLS and CDR2 YYNGEE. In nucleotides, the CDR3 is TGTGCCAGCAGCGCGGGACAGGGGGCGTGGGAGCAGTACTTC. It encodes CASSAGQGAWEQYF.